These 14 T cell receptor beta chains share one sample of origin, sequenced in a study of T cell responses to AZD1222 COVID-19 vaccine. Here immunoSEQ multiplex PCR was the method, and the copy in TCRdb shows in-frame clones only, minus some. The sample holds 100,000 to 120,000 clones, less than 95% seen once. The specimen was peripheral blood, collected 28 days after the second AZD1222 dose. These receptors all stem from an adult who received the AZD1222 COVID-19 vaccine.

V is TRBV20-1 and J is TRBJ1-2; D gene ambiguous. V lost 6 bases to trimming and J lost 7 bases, with 12 bases between them. From germline, CDR1 is DFQATT and CDR2 SNEGSKA (reference sequence). The CDR3 extends over 11 amino acids. The CDR3 DNA is TGCAGTGCCTCAAGAGGGCTTGGCTACACCTTC. Its protein product is CSASRGLGYTF.

J is TRBJ2-7 and V is TRBV11-2; 9 bases are a match to TRBD2. Germline V gives CDR1 SGHAT, CDR2 FQNNGV. V lost 4 bases to trimming and J lost 2 bases; unmatched junction nucleotides: 12. The CDR3 extends over 17 amino acids. In DNA form, the CDR3 reads TGTGCCAGCAGCTCCCACCTTAGCGGGAGTGGGGCCTACGAGCAGTACTTC. Its protein is CASSSHLSGSGAYEQYF.

Only one count was recorded for this clone. Other DNA sequences of this sample code for an identical CDR3. The chain is built from TRBV5-1 and TRBJ2-7, with 11 nucleotides matching TRBD2. The CDR3 spans 14 residues. Germline trimming cut 1 base from V and 3 bases from J; bases unmatched to any gene: 0. Per the germline V gene, CDR1 is SGHRS and CDR2 is YFSETQ. In DNA, the CDR3 is TGCGCCAGCAGCTTGACTAGCGGGAGCTACGAGCAGTACTTC. This encodes CASSLTSGSYEQYF.

The rearrangement uses TRBV6-1 and TRBJ2-1; D possibly corresponds to TRBD2 (5 bases). The CDR3 has 16 residues. Germline values: CDR1 MNHNS, CDR2 SASEGT. Trimming took 4 bases from V and 0 from J, leaving 13 bases between them. CDR3 region: CASSVEVDGSYNEQFF. In DNA, the CDR3 is TGTGCCAGCAGTGTGGAGGTAGACGGCTCCTACAATGAGCAGTTCTTC.

The CDR3 here is CSVPGLAGGWVFNEQFF. DNA for the CDR3: TGCAGCGTTCCGGGACTAGCGGGAGGGTGGGTTTTCAATGAGCAGTTCTTC. This rearrangement joins TRBV29-1 to TRBJ2-1, with 16 bases that match TRBD2. V lost 5 bases, J lost 6 bases, and 10 bases stayed unmatched. The length of the CDR3 is 17 residues. Germline lookup yields CDR1 SQVTM and CDR2 ANQGSEA.

J is TRBJ1-2 and V is TRBV4-1; D might be TRBD1 (6 bases). CDR3 length equals 17 residues. CDR1 and CDR2 from the germline V gene are MGHRA and YSYEKL. V lost 0 bases to trimming and J lost 4 bases, with 18 bases between them. In DNA form, the CDR3 reads TGCGCCAGCAGCCAAGATCAGACAGGCCGGGGGGCCTATGGCTACACCTTC. As protein: CASSQDQTGRGAYGYTF.

This chain uses TRBV6-5 with TRBJ1-1; tentative D call: TRBD1 (6 bases). V lost 7 bases and J 2 bases, leaving 17 bases between the germline ends. CDR1 is MNHEY, CDR2 SVGAGI, per germline. This CDR3 region has 15 residues. In DNA, the CDR3 is TGTGCCAGCAAAGGGCAGGGGCTAGGAAACACTGAAGCTTTCTTT. As protein: CASKGQGLGNTEAFF.

The chain uses TRBV11-3 and TRBJ1-2; no clear D. The V gene lost 1 base and the J gene lost 7 bases, with 7 bases spanning the gap. In germline, CDR1 is SGHNT, CDR2 YENEEA. The CDR3 runs 12 residues. CDR3 sequence (DNA): TGTGCCAGCAGCTTAGGAGGGCTTGGCTACACCTTC. Translation gives CASSLGGLGYTF. Full variable domain (rest looked up from reference TRBV11-3 and TRBJ1-2): EAGVVQSPRYKIIEKKQPVAFWCNPISGHNTLYWYLQNLGQGPELLIRYENEEAVDDSQLPKDRFSAERLKGVDSTLKIQPAELGDSAVYLCASSLGGLGYTFGSGTRLTVV.

This clone was seen once. The rearrangement uses TRBV19 and TRBJ1-3, with TRBD1 as a possible D gene (5 bases). V lost 2 bases and J lost 3, with 17 bases in between. The CDR3 totals 17 residues. Germline V gene data show CDR1 as LNHDA and CDR2 as SQIVND (reference sequence). CDR3 sequence reads: CASSIRSSQGVGNTIYF. DNA for the CDR3: TGTGCCAGTAGTATACGCTCTTCCCAAGGGGTTGGAAACACCATATATTTT.

The chain employs TRBV5-6 and TRBJ2-1; the D gene is possibly TRBD1 (6 bases). Germline CDR1 SGHDT, CDR2 YYEEEE. The CDR3 is 15 amino acids. V was clipped by 2 bases and J by 0 bases, with 9 bases between them. CDR3 nucleotide sequence: TGTGCCAGCAGCTTAGGACAGAGCTCCTACAATGAGCAGTTCTTC. This codes for CASSLGQSSYNEQFF.

The CDR3: CASSLSMTEAFF. CDR3 sequence (DNA): TGCGCCAGCAGCCTCAGTATGACTGAAGCTTTCTTT. V and J are TRBV4-1 and TRBJ1-1; D not certain. In germline, CDR1 is MGHRA, CDR2 YSYEKL. V lost 4 bases and J lost 5, with 8 bases in between. CDR3 length: 12 amino acids.

The CDR3 DNA sequence: TGTGCCAGCAGTGACTGGCAGGCTAGCTCTGGAAACACCATATATTTT. Residues: CASSDWQASSGNTIYF. The genes are TRBV2 and TRBJ1-3; D is undetermined. The length of the CDR3 is 16 residues. CDR1 SNHLY and CDR2 FYNNEI come from the germline V gene. Trimming stripped 3 bases from V and 0 bases from J, with 12 bases between.

V is TRBV6-2 or TRBV6-3 and J is TRBJ2-1; 12 bases map to TRBD2. The CDR3 contains 16 residues. With 5 bases clipped from V and 0 bases from J, the junction kept 2 bases outside the gene matches. Germline lookup yields CDR1 MNHEY and CDR2 SVGEGT. The CDR3 DNA is TGTGCCAGCAGTAAACTAGCGGGGGGCTCCTACAATGAGCAGTTCTTC. It yields the protein CASSKLAGGSYNEQFF.

The chain recombines TRBV3-1 (or the pseudogene TRBV3-2) with TRBJ1-6; D ambiguous. Germline assignment: CDR1 LGHDT and CDR2 YNNKEL (reference sequence). There are 13 residues in the CDR3. The germline V and J ends were trimmed by 8 bases and 8 bases, with 13 bases remaining between them. The DNA for the CDR3 is TGTGCCAGCGCCGGGCCTAGGGATTCACCCCTCCACTTT. It specifies CASAGPRDSPLHF.